This is a list of T cell receptor beta chains from one sample in a study of technical replicates of blood from a handful of donors. Using immunoSEQ multiplex PCR, the repertoire was profiled, and TCRdb retains in-frame clones only, with some absent. This table holds 60,000 to 90,000 clones, around 95% found once. The specimen was T cells isolated from PBMCs. Source of these receptors: a human donor in good health. Both conserved end residues are part of each CDR3. A D gene is named only where the DNA matches it firmly. For some rows the clone size is stated as once, few or many, or as a class when expanded; others skip it.

>once|16|-|TRBV15|TRBJ1-5
TGTGCCACCAGCAGAGAACCGGTATATAGCAATCAGCCCCAGCATTTT
CATSREPVYSNQPQHF
>-|20|-|TRBV27|TRBJ2-1
TGTGCCAGCAGTTTAAGAATGCGTGTTAGCGGTCAGAGCTCCTACAATGAGCAGTTCTTC
CASSLRMRVSGQSSYNEQFF
>-|14|-|TRBV6-6|TRBJ2-5
TGTGCCAGCAGTAAACGAGGGAACCAAGAGACCCAGTACTTC
CASSKRGNQETQYF
>-|13|-|TRBV10-1|TRBJ1-5
TGCGCCAGCAGTGACCCTGCGGGTCAGCCCCAGCATTTT
CASSDPAGQPQHF
>-|15|TRBD2|TRBV5-4|TRBJ2-3
TGTGCCACCCAGGGAGCGGGGGGTACCACAGATACGCAGTATTTT
CATQGAGGTTDTQYF
>-|16|-|TRBV6-5|TRBJ2-5
TGTGCCAGCAGTTACCAAATCGCAGTGGGGAGTGCGACCCAGTACTTC
CASSYQIAVGSATQYF
>-|13|-|TRBV9|TRBJ1-1
TGTGCCAGCAGCCTAGGGTTAACACCTGAAGCTTTCTTT
CASSLGLTPEAFF
>-|14|-|TRBV2|TRBJ1-5
TGTGCCACCTCCCTGGAGCAGAGCAATCAGCCCCAGCATTTT
CATSLEQSNQPQHF
>-|14|TRBD2|TRBV11-2|TRBJ2-5
TGTGCCAGCAGCTTCGGACTAGCGGAGGAGACCCAGTACTTC
CASSFGLAEETQYF
>once|14|-|TRBV4-1|TRBJ1-5
TGCGCCAGCAGCCAAGATCAGGGTGGCCAGCCCCAGCATTTT
CASSQDQGGQPQHF
>-|14|TRBD2|TRBV7-2|TRBJ2-5
TGTGCCAGCAGCTTAGGACTAGCGGAAGAGACCCAGTACTTC
CASSLGLAEETQYF
>-|19|-|TRBV13|TRBJ2-1
TGTGCCAGCAGCTTAGGCTTCCTCAATGACAGGAGCTCCTACAATGAGCAGTTCTTC
CASSLGFLNDRSSYNEQFF
>-|17|TRBD2|TRBV13|TRBJ2-1
TGTGCCAGCAGCCTGGGGACTAGCTTTAGCTCCTACAATGAGCAGTTCTTC
CASSLGTSFSSYNEQFF
>-|15|TRBD1|TRBV7-6|TRBJ1-6
TGTGCCAGCAGCGCCAGGACAGGGGATAATTCACCCCTCCACTTT
CASSARTGDNSPLHF
>once|15|-|TRBV27|TRBJ2-3
TGTGCCAGCAGTTCCGGACTAATCCCACTTGATACGCAGTATTTT
CASSSGLIPLDTQYF
>-|17|TRBD1|TRBV14|TRBJ1-2
TGTGCCAGCAGCCAAGCACCCGGACAGGGGTGGGGCTATGGCTACACCTTC
CASSQAPGQGWGYGYTF
>-|17|TRBD2|TRBV2|TRBJ2-7
TGTGCCAGCAGTGTGGATGGACTAGCGGGGACTTCCTACGAGCAGTACTTC
CASSVDGLAGTSYEQYF
>-|12|TRBD1|TRBV30|TRBJ1-1
TGTGCCTGGAGTGATGGACAGGCGGCGGTGTTCTTT
CAWSDGQAAVFF
>-|14|TRBD1|TRBV5-4|TRBJ1-2
TGTGCCAGCAGCTTACTACAGGGGGGTAACGGCTACACCTTC
CASSLLQGGNGYTF
>-|16|TRBD1|TRBV7-8|TRBJ1-5
TGTGCCAGCAGCTTAGCGTGGGGACAGCTCAATCAGCCCCAGCATTTT
CASSLAWGQLNQPQHF
>-|12|-|TRBV6-6|TRBJ2-7
TGTGCCAGCAGTTCACAGGACTACGAGCAGTACTTC
CASSSQDYEQYF
>-|13|TRBD2|TRBV11-2|TRBJ2-7
TGTGCCAGCAGCTTGGGGGGGTGGTACGAGCAGTACTTC
CASSLGGWYEQYF
>-|11|-|TRBV30|TRBJ2-1
TGTGCCGGACGGGGCTACAATGAGCAGTTCTTC
CAGRGYNEQFF
>-|16|-|TRBV6-5|TRBJ2-2
TGTGCCAGCAGTTACGACGGGGGAATGAACACCGGGGAGCTGTTTTTT
CASSYDGGMNTGELFF
>-|10|-|TRBV20-1|TRBJ2-7
TGCAGTGCTGCACAGTCCGAGCAGTACTTC
CSAAQSEQYF
>-|15|TRBD1|TRBV28|TRBJ2-1
TGTGCCAGCAGTAGGACCGACAGGGGGTGGTATGAGCAGTTCTTC
CASSRTDRGWYEQFF
>-|13|-|TRBV7-7|TRBJ1-4
TGTGCCAGCAGCTCCCAGGGGAATGAAAAACTGTTTTTT
CASSSQGNEKLFF
>-|14|-|TRBV28|TRBJ2-2
TGTGCCAGCAGTTTTCGGGTGAACACCGGGGAGCTGTTTTTT
CASSFRVNTGELFF
>-|15|-|TRBV7-9|TRBJ2-1
TGTGCCAGCAGCTCGACGGGGTTATTCTACAATGAGCAGTTCTTC
CASSSTGLFYNEQFF
>-|16|TRBD2|TRBV7-2|TRBJ2-7
TGTGCCAGCAGCTACCCCCCCGGGACTAGCGCAGGCGAGCAGTACTTC
CASSYPPGTSAGEQYF
>-|15|-|TRBV10-2|TRBJ1-1
TGCGCCAGCAGGATAAGGGCGGGTTTGGACACTGAAGCTTTCTTT
CASRIRAGLDTEAFF
>-|13|-|TRBV5-1|TRBJ1-2
TGCGCCAGCAGCTTGGGCAGGCTTGATGGCTACACCTTC
CASSLGRLDGYTF
>-|16|TRBD1|TRBV11-3|TRBJ2-5
TGTGCCAGCACGAGGGACAGGGGCTCCGAAGGGGAGACCCAGTACTTC
CASTRDRGSEGETQYF
>once|12|TRBD1|TRBV29-1|TRBJ2-7
TGCAGCGTATCCGGGACAGCCTACGAGCAGTACTTC
CSVSGTAYEQYF
>-|13|-|TRBV5-4|TRBJ2-1
TGTGCCAGCAGCCCAGTTGGAGGGAATGAGCAGTTCTTC
CASSPVGGNEQFF